A single sample is the source of the 18 T cell receptor beta chains below, sequenced in a study of blood T cells in healthy people across ages. Alongside a J-beta primer mix, a sample-barcoded 5' primer served in a second PCR lasting about 7 to 12 cycles. TCRdb analysed the 5' RACE reads with MiXCR anew, one entry per CDR3 protein. This sample has hundreds of thousands of distinct CDR3 sequences, with 52% found just once. Material: blood. The receptors here all came from a woman older than 75 in good health.

The sample holds a few counts of this clonotype. The chain recombines TRBV5-5 with TRBJ2-1; 10 bases align to TRBD2. After removal of 0 bases from V and 1 base from J, the junction contained 7 bases not matched to a gene. The CDR3 extends over 18 amino acids. Germline V CDR1 and CDR2: SGHKS, YYEKEE (reference sequence). CDR3: CASSLASGGSSSYNEQFF. In DNA form, the CDR3 reads TGTGCCAGCAGCTTGGCTAGCGGGGGAAGCTCTTCCTACAATGAGCAGTTCTTC.

CDR3 sequence (DNA): TGTGCCAGCAGCCATTCTCTTATAGGCGAGCAGTACTTC. The encoded protein is CASSHSLIGEQYF. The genes are TRBV7-9 and TRBJ2-7, with no clear D. The germline V and J ends were trimmed by 5 bases and 6 bases, with 14 bases remaining between them. There are 13 residues in the CDR3. Per the germline V gene, CDR1 is SEHNR and CDR2 is FQNEAQ (reference sequence). The full variable domain, rest sourced from reference TRBV7-9 and TRBJ2-7, is DTGVSQNPRHKITKRGQNVTFRCDPISEHNRLYWYRQTLGQGPEFLTYFQNEAQLEKSRLLSDRFSAERPKGSFSTLEIQRTEQGDSAMYLCASSHSLIGEQYFGPGTRLTVT.

The gene calls are TRBV7-8 and TRBJ1-2, with D possibly matching TRBD1 (5 bases). The V gene's germline CDR1 is SGHVS and CDR2 FQNEAQ. V was shortened by 8 bases and J by 3 bases, with 19 bases between the two germline ends. CDR3 length: 15 residues. The chain's CDR3 is CASVYQGGLDYGYTF. In DNA, the CDR3 is TGTGCCAGCGTTTACCAGGGAGGGCTCGACTATGGCTACACCTTC.

This clonotype has a count of ten or more. The chain joins TRBV20-1 to TRBJ2-1; no reliable D call. Trimming cost V 7 bases and J 6 bases, with 10 bases left between them. Germline V gene sequence: CDR1 DFQATT, CDR2 SNEGSKA (reference sequence). This CDR3 spans 11 amino acids. The CDR3 sequence is CSVEASNEQFF. The CDR3 nucleotides are TGCAGTGTCGAAGCGAGCAATGAGCAGTTCTTC.

This clonotype was seen ten or more times. The gene calls are TRBV7-8 and TRBJ1-2; no firm D call. Germline CDR1 reads SGHVS; CDR2 reads FQNEAQ. V was clipped by 1 base and J by 2 bases, with 2 bases between them. The CDR3 is made up of 12 amino acids. CDR3 nucleotides: TGTGCCAGCAGCTTAGGGAACTATGGCTACACCTTC. Translation gives CASSLGNYGYTF.

This clonotype was counted a few times. A much larger clone lies a single base off, so this may be a read error. The V and J genes are TRBV7-8 and TRBJ2-4; 7 positions agree with TRBD1. Germline trimming cut 2 bases from V and 0 bases from J; bases unmatched to any gene: 7. Germline CDR1 reads SGHVS; CDR2 reads FQNEAQ. The CDR3 consists of 17 residues. The CDR3 protein is CASSLYRTGEAKNIQYF. Here the CDR3 DNA reads TGTGCCAGCAGCTTATATCGGACAGGCGAAGCCAAAAACATTCAGTACTTC. The full variable domain, rest sourced from reference TRBV7-8 and TRBJ2-4, is GAGVSQSPRYKVAKRGQDVALRCDPISGHVSLFWYQQALGQGPEFLTYFQNEAQLDKSGLPSDRFFAERPEGSVSTLKIQRTQQEDSAVYLCASSLYRTGEAKNIQYFGAGTRLSVL.

Regarding this clonotype: This may stem from a read error, because a much larger clone lies one nucleotide away. This rearrangement joins TRBV4-2 to TRBJ2-5, with D tentatively TRBD2 (5 bases). The CDR3 spans 12 residues. V lost 1 base and J 11 bases, leaving 11 bases between the germline ends. Germline CDR1 LGHNA, CDR2 YNFKEQ. The chain's CDR3 is CASSQAGLKQYF. For the CDR3, the DNA is TGTGCCAGCAGCCAAGCGGGGTTAAAGCAGTACTTC.

This clonotype has only a few counts. The gene calls are TRBV14 and TRBJ2-5, with D hard to call. Germline-derived CDR1 and CDR2 are SGHDN and FVKESK. The CDR3 consists of 11 residues. Trimming stripped 1 base from V and 11 bases from J, with 8 bases between. CDR3 region: CASSQGQKQYF. The DNA of the CDR3 is TGTGCCAGCAGCCAAGGTCAAAAGCAGTACTTC.

This chain links TRBV29-1 with TRBJ2-1; 9 nucleotides match TRBD2. Trimming cost V 7 bases and J 9 bases; bases outside gene matches: 10. This CDR3 is built from 13 residues. Germline V lookup: CDR1 SQVTM, CDR2 ANQGSEA. The CDR3 coding sequence is TGCAGCGCCCATAGCGGGGGTCTATTTGAGCAGTTCTTC. Residues: CSAHSGGLFEQFF.

This clonotype was detected a few times. The chain uses TRBV7-9 and TRBJ2-4; possibly TRBD2 for D (7 bases). Germline V gives CDR1 SEHNR, CDR2 FQNEAQ (reference sequence). Trimming removed 1 base at V and 1 base at J, with 14 bases between. The length of the CDR3 is 17 residues. The CDR3: CASSLEGGSTAKNIQYF. The CDR3 coding sequence is TGTGCCAGCAGCTTAGAGGGGGGGAGCACGGCCAAAAACATTCAGTACTTC.

The table lists this clonotype with a few counts. The V call is TRBV6-1, the J call TRBJ2-1; D is tentatively TRBD1 or TRBD2 (5 bases each). Looked up from germline, CDR1 is MNHNS and CDR2 is SASEGT. Trimming took 10 bases from V and 0 from J, leaving 16 bases between them. CDR3 length: 15 amino acids. Written as DNA, the CDR3 is TGTGCCACAAAGCAGGGACCAGGCTCCTACAATGAGCAGTTCTTC. Amino acids: CATKQGPGSYNEQFF.

The sample holds many counts of this clonotype. J is TRBJ2-5 and V is TRBV29-1; possibly TRBD1 for D (5 bases). Germline loops: CDR1 SQVTM, CDR2 ANQGSEA. Trimming pared 3 bases from V and 2 bases from J, leaving 13 bases between. The CDR3 runs 14 residues. The CDR3 here is CSVDRAESQETQYF. The CDR3 DNA is TGCAGCGTTGACAGGGCGGAAAGTCAAGAGACCCAGTACTTC.

This clonotype was observed once. This chain links TRBV7-8 with TRBJ2-7; 10 bases match TRBD2. The CDR3 is 17 residues long. The germline V gene encodes CDR1 SGHVS and CDR2 FQNEAQ. Trimming removed 2 bases from V and 2 bases from J; junction bases left unmatched: 9. This chain's CDR3 is CASSLTLAGGLAYEQYF. The CDR3 nucleotides are TGTGCCAGCAGCTTAACATTAGCGGGGGGCCTGGCCTACGAGCAGTACTTC.

This chain uses TRBV20-1 with TRBJ2-1; D is undetermined. CDR3 length equals 16 residues. The V end lost 2 bases, the J end lost 8 bases, and 22 bases lay between the germline ends. CDR1 and CDR2 (germline): DFQATT, SNEGSKA (reference sequence). The CDR3: CSARNPGRARRYEQFF. As DNA, the CDR3 is TGCAGTGCTAGAAACCCCGGACGAGCGAGGAGATATGAGCAGTTCTTC.

The sample holds a few counts of this clonotype. The gene calls are TRBV9 and TRBJ2-2; TRBD2 aligns across 7 bases. This CDR3 comprises 14 residues. Trimming cost V 10 bases and J 0 bases; bases outside gene matches: 6. Germline V lookup: CDR1 SGDLS, CDR2 YYNGEE. CDR3 amino acids: CAGGGGANTGELFF. In DNA form, the CDR3 reads TGTGCCGGCGGGGGTGGCGCGAACACCGGGGAGCTGTTTTTT.

The chain uses TRBV20-1 and TRBJ2-5; maybe TRBD2 (7 bases). The DNA end favors TRBJ2-7, so the J call may be wrong. Germline CDR1 reads DFQATT; CDR2 reads SNEGSKA (reference sequence). The CDR3 totals 13 residues. The CDR3 nucleotides are TGCAGTGCTAGAGGTGGGGGGGCTTCCGAGCAGTACTTC. As protein: CSARGGGASEQYF.

About this clonotype: An end of the junction differs from the germline gene, which may be a read error. The J gene is TRBJ2-3, the V gene TRBV13; D gene ambiguous. Germline V gene sequence: CDR1 PRHDT, CDR2 FYEKMQ (reference sequence). The CDR3 contains 16 residues. CDR3 residues: CASSRVVGESTDTPYF. CDR3 in DNA: TGTGCCAGCAGCCGAGTTGTGGGCGAAAGCACAGATACGCCGTATTTT.

This chain uses TRBV20-1 with TRBJ2-3, with D possibly matching TRBD2 (6 bases). V was shortened by 6 bases and J by 1 base, with 17 bases between the two germline ends. CDR3 length equals 15 residues. Germline V gene lookup returns CDR1 DFQATT and CDR2 SNEGSKA (reference sequence). In DNA form, the CDR3 reads TGCAGTGCCACTCACCGGGAGCCCGGCACAGATACGCAGTATTTT. This codes for CSATHREPGTDTQYF.